What follows describes a single T cell receptor beta chain. Its antigen is as yet unknown. CDR1 GTSNPN and CDR2 SVGIG come from the germline V gene (reference sequence). Trimming pared 0 bases from V and 0 bases from J, leaving 9 bases between. The CDR3 runs 15 residues. Generated by immunoSEQ multiplex PCR, the TCRdb table keeps only in-frame clones and is missing some. The sample consists of 5,500 to 6,500 clones, 95% to 98% of them appearing once. These data are taken from a study of T cell clonotyping in hematopoietic cell transplantation. General study results and limits: Few recipient clonotypes overlapped donors; over 95% were de novo at given depth.

Time point of the sample: recipient sample about 28 days before transplant, after cytoreduction. The sequencing here drew on peripheral blood mononuclear cells, taken before stem cell transplant. The sequence was collected from a man aged 65 to 79 with acute myeloid leukemia. Some clones in this sample may be carry-over from other donors' samples. The chain employs TRBV30 and TRBJ1-5; D might be TRBD1 (5 bases). CDR3 in amino acids: CAWSVGPNSNQPQHF. In DNA form, the CDR3 reads TGTGCCTGGAGTGTGGGGCCTAATAGCAATCAGCCCCAGCATTTT.